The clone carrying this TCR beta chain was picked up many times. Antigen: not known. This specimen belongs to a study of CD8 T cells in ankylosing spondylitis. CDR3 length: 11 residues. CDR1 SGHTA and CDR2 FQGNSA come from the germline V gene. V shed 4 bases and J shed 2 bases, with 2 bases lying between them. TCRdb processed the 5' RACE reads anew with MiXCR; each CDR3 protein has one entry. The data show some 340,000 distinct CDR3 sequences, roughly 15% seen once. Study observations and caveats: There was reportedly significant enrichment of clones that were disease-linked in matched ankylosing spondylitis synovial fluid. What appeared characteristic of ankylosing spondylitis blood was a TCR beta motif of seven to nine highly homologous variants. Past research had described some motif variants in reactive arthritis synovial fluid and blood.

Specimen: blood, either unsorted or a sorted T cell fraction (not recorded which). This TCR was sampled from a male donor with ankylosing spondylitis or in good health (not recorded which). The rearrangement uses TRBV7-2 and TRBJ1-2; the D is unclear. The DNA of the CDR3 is TGTGCCAGCAGCTCCAACTATGGCTACACCTTC. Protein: CASSSNYGYTF.